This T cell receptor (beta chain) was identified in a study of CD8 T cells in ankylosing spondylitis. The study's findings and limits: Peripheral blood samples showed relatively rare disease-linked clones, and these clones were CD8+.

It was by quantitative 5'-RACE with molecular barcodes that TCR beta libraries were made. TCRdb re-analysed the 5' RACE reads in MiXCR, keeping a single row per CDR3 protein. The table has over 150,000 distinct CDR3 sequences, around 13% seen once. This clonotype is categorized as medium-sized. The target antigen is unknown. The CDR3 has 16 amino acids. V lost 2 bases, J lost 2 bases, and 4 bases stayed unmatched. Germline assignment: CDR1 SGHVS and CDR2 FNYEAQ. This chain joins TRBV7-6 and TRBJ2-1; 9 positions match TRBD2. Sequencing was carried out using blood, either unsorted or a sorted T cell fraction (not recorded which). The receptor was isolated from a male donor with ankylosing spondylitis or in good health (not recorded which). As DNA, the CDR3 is TGTGCCAGCAGCTTAACTAGCGGGCCTCCCTACAATGAGCAGTTCTTC. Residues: CASSLTSGPPYNEQFF.